This TCR beta chain was recovered during a study of shared clonotypes between healthy human individuals (TCRdb year 2020). Broadly, across the study: Two women and a few men aged 18 to 49 years were included in the cohort. For each donor, CD4 naive and CD4 memory were each run on three plates, CD8 naive on two plates, and CD8 memory on one plate. The study deeply sequenced blood TCR repertoires of five healthy adults to estimate repertoire size and the extent of clonotype sharing between individuals. To increase sequencing depth and limit assay-specific biases, TCR repertoire library preparation and sequencing were carried out by different laboratories using diverse techniques. Leukapheresis yielded between about 0.8 and 9.5 billion PBMCs per donor.

Using the deep immunoSEQ assay, TCR CDR3 regions were amplified from genomic DNA by multiplex PCR. Extracted genomic DNA from each cell subset was distributed evenly across all wells of several immunoSEQ 96-well plates, and each plate was treated as a replicate. Each replicate PCR for sorted subsets received about 200 ng genomic DNA, equal to roughly 30,000 T cell genomes. Purified libraries were quantified with a Qubit 3.0 fluorometer, sized on a Bioanalyzer 2100, and re-quantified with the KAPA Library Quantification kit. Every immunoSEQ 96-well plate was sequenced on a separate single-read 150-cycle Illumina NextSeq 550 flow cell. The original methods were these. Because the immunoSEQ output included only junctional sequences and no quality scores, the filtering could not be the same as the filtering used for full-length reads. To assign V/J genes and CDR3, sequences were annotated against IMGT germline references using PyIR, a Python wrapper for IgBLAST v1.9. Reads were filtered out if the reads had weak V/J assignments (E-value above 1e-6), no CDR3, stop codons, out-of-frame junctions, or ambiguous translated residues. A V3J clonotype was defined by an identical inferred V gene, J gene, and CDR3 amino acid sequence. Percentage overlap between repertoires was computed as shared unique clonotypes divided by the size of the smaller repertoire. RTK rarefaction, the Chao1 estimator, and Recon v2.1 estimates of unobserved clonotypes were used to assess repertoire richness. OLGA was used to compute generation probabilities for all TCRbeta clonotypes that the gDNA method yielded from a few donors. The clones in this table, taken by TCRdb from immuneACCESS, are in-frame only. Not every clone is retained; where verified, under half of the shortfall comes from an unresolved V gene, and the cause of the rest is unknown. V and J calls and clone size follow that table, whereas D and trimming were derived from the DNA. This sample is represented by around 1,100,000 clones; 70% to 85% of them were singletons. Roughly 0.82% of the sample belongs to the ten largest clones.

Concerning this clone: Which antigen it targets is not known. Qualities for individual bases were not recorded, and no much larger clone is one base off.

The research as a whole found: Rarefaction of sorted-subset datasets indicated incomplete sequencing despite the large sequencing depth. Naive subsets generally had larger estimated clonotype richness than memory subsets. Based on pairwise subsampling, the degree of clonotype sharing among donors was expected to be affected by sequencing depth. Compared with non-shared clonotypes, clonotypes shared by all four sorted-subset donors had higher generation probabilities. Sampling was limited to blood, and TCR repertoires in tissue likely differ from TCR repertoires in blood. Around 5.4% of naive CD4, 3.5% of naive CD8, roughly 2.5% of memory CD4, and more than 0.35% of memory CD8 clonotypes were shared across a few donors. Because the study included only a small number of donors, the genetic and exposure-history diversity represented was limited.

The donors were healthy, HIV-negative adults with no recently reported acute infections or vaccinations. Every donor was a Caucasian adult living in Nashville, Tennessee, USA. CD4+ T cells were enriched by magnetic negative selection, after which naive cells were positively selected on CD45RA and the negative fraction was taken as the memory subset. Blood was obtained by leukapheresis, after which PBMCs were separated by Ficoll-Histopaque density gradient centrifugation and cryopreserved in liquid nitrogen vapor phase. Analytical flow cytometry was used to check the purity and quantity of every magnetically sorted T cell population. From each sorted fraction, genomic DNA was isolated and quantified by UV absorbance on a Nanodrop 2000c. V is cut back by 6 bases and J by 6 bases, with 8 bases in the junction unmatched. CDR1 and CDR2 are drawn from the germline V gene: MDHEN, SYDVKM. From the cysteine up to the phenylalanine, the CDR3 has a length of 14 residues. This entry keeps only the CDR3 DNA: 42 bases, framed from base 1.

This chain joins TRBV28 to TRBJ1-5, and TRBD1 matches 7 of the central bases. Sequenced sample: memory CD4+ T cells from PBMCs. The cell subset or site label of this sample denotes: CD45RA-negative fraction. This receptor was obtained from a man between 18 and 29 years old in good health. Some clones in this sample may be carry-over from other donors' samples. The DNA is TGTGCCAGCAGCCGACAGGGCTCGACTCAGCCCCAGCATTTT. Its coded protein is CASSRQGSTQPQHF.